The 28 T cell receptor beta chains below come from one sample, sequenced in a study of blood T cell repertoires in COVID-19. Data came from immunoSEQ multiplex PCR; TCRdb stores just in-frame clones and leaves some out. This table holds fewer than 500,000 clones, about nine tenths found once. What was sequenced was peripheral blood. These receptors originate from a woman aged 30 to 39 with active or convalescent COVID-19.

This clone occurred a few times. The chain has TRBV11-2 and TRBJ1-1; no reliable D call. The germline V and J ends were trimmed by 3 bases and 7 bases, with 9 bases remaining between them. Germline V lookup: CDR1 SGHAT, CDR2 FQNNGV. There are 12 residues in the CDR3. This chain's CDR3 is CASSLLSNEAFF. In DNA form, the CDR3 reads TGTGCCAGCAGCTTGCTGAGCAATGAAGCTTTCTTT.

CDR3 amino acids: CAISEDGLVGDEQFF. The CDR3 DNA is TGTGCCATCAGTGAGGACGGACTAGTAGGCGATGAGCAGTTCTTC. The J gene is TRBJ2-1, the V gene TRBV10-3; 7 nucleotides align to TRBD2. This CDR3 is 15 amino acids long. From germline, CDR1 is ENHRY and CDR2 SYGVKD. V was clipped by 2 bases and J by 8 bases; unmatched bases: 9.

The rearrangement links TRBV7-2 to TRBJ1-2; D possibly corresponds to TRBD1 (5 bases). From germline, CDR1 is SGHTA and CDR2 FQGNSA. Trimming cost V 4 bases and J 5 bases, with 8 bases left between them. The CDR3 covers 12 residues. The CDR3 protein is CASSSRQYGYTF. CDR3 DNA: TGTGCCAGCAGCTCACGACAGTATGGCTACACCTTC.

This chain joins TRBV7-2 and TRBJ2-3; D gene uncertain. V was pared by 5 bases and J by 3 bases, with 6 bases between. Germline-derived CDR1 and CDR2 are SGHTA and FQGNSA. This CDR3 region has 12 residues. The CDR3, as DNA: TGTGCCAGCAGCCTACGGACAGATACGCAGTATTTT. It codes for CASSLRTDTQYF. Full variable domain (missing parts from reference TRBV7-2 and TRBJ2-3): GAGVSQSPSNKVTEKGKDVELRCDPISGHTALYWYRQSLGQGLEFLIYFQGNSAPDKSGLPSDRFSAERTGGSVSTLTIQRTQQEDSAVYLCASSLRTDTQYFGPGTRLTVL.

This clone was detected only once. The chain joins TRBV6-5 to TRBJ1-2, with 8 bases lining up with TRBD1. The V and J ends lost 5 bases and 3 bases, in that order; junction bases with no gene match: 8. Germline lookup yields CDR1 MNHEY and CDR2 SVGAGI. The CDR3 length is 15 residues. As DNA, the CDR3 is TGTGCCAGCAGTCAGGTCACAGGGGGATACTATGGCTACACCTTC. Translating gives CASSQVTGGYYGYTF.

V usage is TRBV13 and J usage is TRBJ2-7; a possible D gene is TRBD2 (6 bases). Germline CDR1 PRHDT, CDR2 FYEKMQ (reference sequence). V gave up 4 bases and J gave up 2 bases, with 9 bases separating them. The CDR3 runs 13 residues. This CDR3 reads CASSWPGAYEQYF. CDR3 nucleotides: TGTGCCAGCAGCTGGCCGGGGGCCTACGAGCAGTACTTC.

This clone was seen only a few times. The chain uses TRBV11-2 and TRBJ2-7, with D perhaps TRBD1 (5 bases). The CDR3 sequence is 16 residues long. Germline assignment: CDR1 SGHAT and CDR2 FQNNGV. V was pared by 0 bases and J by 3 bases, with 15 bases between. For the CDR3, the DNA is TGTGCCAGCAGCTTAGATCTCTGGGGCGAAGGCTACGAGCAGTACTTC. Amino acids: CASSLDLWGEGYEQYF.

The CDR3 loop reads CASSQEWVLGLAGGPGGNEQFF. The CDR3 nucleotides are TGTGCCAGCAGCCAAGAGTGGGTTCTAGGGCTAGCGGGGGGGCCCGGTGGGAATGAGCAGTTCTTC. The genes are TRBV3-1 (or the pseudogene TRBV3-2) and TRBJ2-1; 12 bases match TRBD2. V lost 0 bases to trimming and J lost 7 bases; unmatched junction nucleotides: 22. The CDR3 is 22 amino acids. Germline-derived CDR1 and CDR2 are LGHDT and YNNKEL (reference sequence).

V gene TRBV2 combines with J gene TRBJ2-1; 7 bases fit TRBD1. V lost 1 base and J lost 9; bases outside the gene matches: 3. The CDR3 extends over 13 amino acids. CDR1 SNHLY and CDR2 FYNNEI come from the germline V gene. The CDR3 spells CASSEEGAGEQFF. Written as DNA, the CDR3 is TGTGCCAGCAGTGAAGAGGGGGCCGGTGAGCAGTTCTTC.

This clone was detected once. This chain connects TRBV4-1 to TRBJ1-5; no clear D. V was pared by 0 bases and J by 6 bases, with 6 bases between. Germline V gene data show CDR1 as MGHRA and CDR2 as YSYEKL. The CDR3 runs to 13 residues. The CDR3 is CASSQEGGQPQHF. For the CDR3, the DNA is TGCGCCAGCAGCCAAGAGGGAGGTCAGCCCCAGCATTTT.

The chain is built from TRBV13 and TRBJ2-1, with 7 bases fitting TRBD1. The trim removed 0 bases at V and 5 bases at J, leaving 1 base unmatched. Germline V CDR1 and CDR2: PRHDT, FYEKMQ (reference sequence). The CDR3 extends over 14 amino acids. CDR3 sequence reads: CASSLGGQHNEQFF. DNA for the CDR3: TGTGCCAGCAGCTTAGGGGGACAGCACAATGAGCAGTTCTTC.

This chain joins TRBV6-5 and TRBJ1-2; D is uncertain. The CDR3 is made up of 12 amino acids. Looked up from germline, CDR1 is MNHEY and CDR2 is SVGAGI. The V end lost 8 bases, the J end lost 5 bases, and 12 bases lay between the germline ends. The chain's CDR3 is CASGAGIYGYTF. CDR3 DNA sequence: TGTGCCAGCGGAGCGGGGATTTATGGCTACACCTTC.

A remark on this clone: This sample also contains other DNA sequences that code for the same CDR3. The chain couples TRBV6-1 to TRBJ2-5, with 9 positions matching TRBD2. Germline V lookup: CDR1 MNHNS, CDR2 SASEGT. The J segment lost 2 bases and the V segment lost 3 bases, leaving 4 bases of the junction unmatched. CDR3 length: 15 amino acids. The CDR3 region has the DNA TGTGCCAGCAGTGAGGCGGCGGGGGGGCAAGAGACCCAGTACTTC. It encodes CASSEAAGGQETQYF.

The chain carries TRBV6-2 or TRBV6-3 and TRBJ1-2; D ambiguous. The CDR3 length is 15 residues. Trimming removed 2 bases at V and 0 bases at J, with 10 bases between. From germline, CDR1 is MNHEY and CDR2 SVGEGT. CDR3 coding DNA: TGTGCCAGCAGTTACGGCGGGATTTCTAACTATGGCTACACCTTC. It is translated as CASSYGGISNYGYTF.

The J gene is TRBJ1-5, the V gene TRBV7-2, with TRBD1 identical over 7 bases. Germline values: CDR1 SGHTA, CDR2 FQGNSA. This CDR3 region has 15 residues. V shed 5 bases and J 6 bases; nucleotides not matched to a gene: 10. Here the CDR3 reads CASSSRTGAVQPQHF. CDR3 coding DNA: TGTGCCAGCAGCAGTCGGACAGGCGCAGTTCAGCCCCAGCATTTT. Full variable domain (outside the CDR3, taken from reference TRBV7-2 and TRBJ1-5): GAGVSQSPSNKVTEKGKDVELRCDPISGHTALYWYRQSLGQGLEFLIYFQGNSAPDKSGLPSDRFSAERTGGSVSTLTIQRTQQEDSAVYLCASSSRTGAVQPQHFGDGTRLSIL.

The gene calls are TRBV5-1 and TRBJ2-5; a possible D gene is TRBD2 (5 bases). Germline CDR1 and CDR2: SGHRS and YFSETQ. The CDR3 is made up of 16 amino acids. V was trimmed by 1 base and J by 0 bases, leaving 13 bases between them. Here the CDR3 DNA reads TGCGCCAGCAGCTTGTATCTCTTGGGAGACCAAGAGACCCAGTACTTC. Protein product: CASSLYLLGDQETQYF.

The rearrangement links TRBV14 to TRBJ1-2; 8 bases match TRBD1. With 4 bases clipped from V and 4 bases from J, the junction kept 5 bases outside the gene matches. Germline V gene lookup returns CDR1 SGHDN and CDR2 FVKESK. There are 14 residues in the CDR3. The DNA for the CDR3 is TGTGCCAGCAGCCCCGGACAGGGATCCTATGGCTACACCTTC. This translates into CASSPGQGSYGYTF.

This chain connects TRBV9 to TRBJ2-7; 9 bases align to TRBD2. Germline trimming cut 0 bases from V and 3 bases from J; bases unmatched to any gene: 1. Germline-derived CDR1 and CDR2 are SGDLS and YYNGEE. The length of the CDR3 is 14 residues. DNA of the CDR3: TGTGCCAGCAGCGTAGGACTAGCGGACTACGAGCAGTACTTC. It specifies CASSVGLADYEQYF.

The CDR3 DNA follows: TGTGCTAGTGGTTTGGGAGGGGGCCTAGCGGGACAAGAGACCCAGTACTTC. Translating gives CASGLGGGLAGQETQYF. The chain combines TRBV12-5 with TRBJ2-5; the match to TRBD2 covers 9 bases. The CDR3 totals 17 residues. V lost 1 base to trimming and J lost 2 bases; unmatched junction nucleotides: 8. CDR1 and CDR2 (germline): LGHNT, FRNRAP. The whole variable domain, remainder taken from reference TRBV12-5 and TRBJ2-5, is DARVTQTPRHKVTEMGQEVTMRCQPILGHNTVFWYRQTMMQGLELLAYFRNRAPLDDSGMPKDRFSAEMPDATLATLKIQPSEPRDSAVYFCASGLGGGLAGQETQYFGPGTRLLVL.

This rearrangement joins TRBV3-1 (or the pseudogene TRBV3-2) to TRBJ1-6; the match to TRBD1 covers 9 bases. Germline assignment: CDR1 LGHDT and CDR2 YNNKEL (reference sequence). Trimming at V came to 4 bases and at J to 8 bases, leaving 3 bases not matched to a gene. CDR3 size: 14 residues. The CDR3 loop reads CASSPRQGDSPLHF. CDR3 coding DNA: TGTGCCAGCAGCCCCAGACAGGGGGATTCACCCCTCCACTTT.

This clone was recorded once. The chain employs TRBV11-2 and TRBJ2-1; 11 bases are shared with TRBD2. J was trimmed by 5 bases and V by 5 bases; bases with no gene match: 8. CDR3 length: 16 residues. Germline V lookup: CDR1 SGHAT, CDR2 FQNNGV. The CDR3 region is CASSRPGLAEDNEQFF. The CDR3 bases are TGTGCCAGCAGCCGCCCGGGACTAGCGGAAGACAATGAGCAGTTCTTC.

The chain recombines TRBV5-1 with TRBJ1-1; 9 bases fit TRBD1. The CDR3 runs to 16 residues. The germline CDR1 and CDR2 sequences are SGHRS and YFSETQ. Trimming cost V 1 base and J 1 base; bases outside gene matches: 5. Here the CDR3 reads CASSLLDRGPNTEAFF. CDR3 in DNA: TGCGCCAGCAGCTTGCTGGACAGGGGACCGAACACTGAAGCTTTCTTT.

Of note for this clone: Other DNA sequences from this sample encode an identical CDR3 as well. The gene calls are TRBV6-5 and TRBJ1-1; TRBD1 matches 9 bases. The CDR3 has 15 residues. The V gene end was trimmed by 0 bases and the J gene end by 5 bases; junction bases not matched to a gene: 4. CDR1 is MNHEY and CDR2 is SVGAGI in the germline V gene. CDR3 sequence (DNA): TGTGCCAGCAGTTACTCGAGACAGGGGGGGACTGAAGCTTTCTTT. It codes for CASSYSRQGGTEAFF.

The V gene is TRBV15, the J gene TRBJ1-6; D perhaps matches TRBD1 (5 bases). The V gene's germline CDR1 is LNHNV and CDR2 YYDKDF (reference sequence). This CDR3 contains 15 residues. Between the trimmed V and J ends, which lost 0 bases and 9 bases, there was a span of 12 bases. CDR3 in amino acids: CATSRDRGVGSPLHF. The CDR3 coding sequence is TGTGCCACCAGCAGAGATCGGGGGGTAGGTTCACCCCTCCACTTT.

The chain recombines TRBV27 with TRBJ1-2; a weak D match, TRBD1 (6 bases). This CDR3 has 16 residues. Germline CDR1 and CDR2: MNHEY and SMNVEV (reference sequence). V lost 6 bases and J 6 bases, leaving 23 bases between the germline ends. The chain's CDR3 is CASSSLDSVTYNGYTF. The CDR3 coding sequence is TGTGCCAGCAGCTCCCTGGACAGCGTAACATATAATGGCTACACCTTC.

The rearrangement joins TRBV2 to TRBJ2-5; TRBD1 matches 7 bases. Losses at the gene ends were 2 bases for V and 0 bases for J; bases not matched to a gene: 6. CDR3 length: 16 residues. Germline CDR1 SNHLY, CDR2 FYNNEI. The CDR3 loop is CASSESGTVDQETQYF. As DNA, the CDR3 is TGTGCCAGCAGTGAATCCGGGACAGTTGACCAAGAGACCCAGTACTTC.

The chain has TRBV3-1 (or the pseudogene TRBV3-2) and TRBJ2-5; 10 nucleotides line up with TRBD2. There are 15 residues in the CDR3. After removal of 5 bases from V and 4 bases from J, the junction contained 7 bases not matched to a gene. Germline lookup yields CDR1 LGHDT and CDR2 YNNKEL (reference sequence). The CDR3 reads CASSSSGGALETQYF. The CDR3 nucleotides are TGTGCCAGCAGCTCAAGCGGGGGGGCCCTAGAGACCCAGTACTTC.

The chain joins TRBV14 to TRBJ2-3, with D unresolved. V was cut by 4 bases and J by 2 bases, with 7 bases left in between. The CDR3 runs 13 residues. In germline, CDR1 is SGHDN, CDR2 FVKESK. Here the CDR3 DNA reads TGTGCCAGCAGCCTCCATTTCACAGATACGCAGTATTTT. This codes for CASSLHFTDTQYF.